This T cell receptor beta chain was identified in a study of shared T cell receptors in the human thymus. Data came from immunoSEQ multiplex PCR; TCRdb stores just in-frame clones and leaves some out. The sample shows about 710,000 clones, about 90% of them seen only once. V gave up 6 bases and J gave up 6 bases, with 20 bases separating them. Germline CDR1 and CDR2: MNHEY and SMNVEV (reference sequence). This CDR3 has 16 residues. These data were also reused for a study on human thymus T cells.

The chain joins TRBV27 to TRBJ2-2, with a possible D match to TRBD1 (6 bases). The TCR was taken from a boy in the first two years of life with a congenital heart defect. Material: thymocytes. This chain's CDR3 is CASSHSRGGSAGELFF. The CDR3 coding sequence is TGTGCCAGCAGCCACTCAAGAGGGGGTTCGGCCGGGGAGCTGTTTTTT.